The clone carrying this TCR beta chain was counted many times. The source of the sample is a study of beta chain features in type 1 diabetes. Study-level background: The patients were much like the healthy donors in age, gender and cell yields.

V was cut by 5 bases and J by 1 base, with 15 bases left in between. This CDR3 spans 15 amino acids. CDR1 is SEHNR and CDR2 is FQNEAQ in the germline V gene (reference sequence). Expressed TCRB transcripts were sequenced after all isolated RNA was converted to cDNA. Produced via immunoSEQ multiplex PCR; TCRdb's table is partial and in-frame only. The table includes hundreds of thousands of clones, roughly 12% detected once. Sorted CD4+ subsets: naive, central memory, regulatory, stem cell-like memory (CD45RO/CCR7/CD25/CD127/CD95/CD27 panel). The origin of this receptor is a man between 18 and 29 years old in good health. What was sequenced was naive CD4+ T cells from blood. The gene calls are TRBV7-9 and TRBJ2-7, with D possibly TRBD2 on 5 matching bases. The chain's CDR3 is CASSENNGGSYEQYF. CDR3 DNA sequence: TGTGCCAGCAGCGAAAATAATGGCGGGTCCTACGAGCAGTACTTC.